A selection of T cell receptor beta chains follows, all from one sample in a study of T cell responses to AZD1222 COVID-19 vaccine. Sequencing used immunoSEQ multiplex PCR; TCRdb keeps in-frame clones, though not all of them. The repertoire consists of around 120,000 clones, with roughly 90% occurring once and the leading ten covering 3.5% to 4.5%. This specimen consisted of peripheral blood, obtained on day 0 of AZD1222 vaccination. The receptors were sampled from an adult in good health. Each CDR3 is given with its conserved first and last residue. A D gene is named only where the DNA matches it firmly. Some rows have no size entry. The others give once, few or many, or a class for an expanded clone.

CDR3	DNA	D	V	J	size
CASSGWSDTEAFF	TGTGCCAGCAGTGGTTGGTCCGACACTGAAGCTTTCTTT	.	TRBV28	TRBJ1-1	.
CASSQIGTAALGDTQYF	TGTGCCAGCAGCCAGATAGGGACAGCCGCCCTGGGGGATACGCAGTATTTT	TRBD1	TRBV7-3	TRBJ2-3	.
CASSLSGQGTVQYF	TGTGCCAGCAGCTTATCTGGACAGGGGACGGTGCAGTACTTC	TRBD1	TRBV7-3	TRBJ2-7	.
CSGAAGGGGYTF	TGCAGTGGGGCGGCAGGGGGCGGTGGCTACACCTTC	TRBD1	TRBV29-1	TRBJ1-2	.
CSAWMNTEAFF	TGCAGTGCTTGGATGAACACTGAAGCTTTCTTT	.	TRBV20-1	TRBJ1-1	.
CASSLGAGANTGELFF	TGTGCCAGCAGCTTGGGAGCGGGGGCGAACACCGGGGAGCTGTTTTTT	TRBD2	TRBV5-8	TRBJ2-2	.
CASSFLQTIRGGHYGYTF	TGTGCCAGTAGTTTCCTACAGACCATTAGGGGGGGTCACTATGGCTACACCTTC	.	TRBV19	TRBJ1-2	.
CASSAHRVSDYGYTF	TGTGCCAGCAGTGCCCACAGGGTTTCTGACTATGGCTACACCTTC	.	TRBV25-1	TRBJ1-2	.
CASSSYGQGAPSDTEAFF	TGTGCCAGCAGCTCCTACGGACAGGGGGCCCCCTCGGACACTGAAGCTTTCTTT	TRBD1	TRBV3-1/TRBV3-2	TRBJ1-1	.
CSVEGQNTGELFF	TGCAGCGTTGAGGGACAGAACACCGGGGAGCTGTTTTTT	.	TRBV29-1	TRBJ2-2	.
CASSQDGGTGGYTF	TGCGCCAGCAGCCAAGATGGTGGAACAGGGGGCTACACCTTC	.	TRBV4-3	TRBJ1-2	.
CASSVENYNEQFF	TGTGCCAGCAGTGTAGAGAATTACAATGAGCAGTTCTTC	.	TRBV2	TRBJ2-1	.
CASSWTDPEGYGYTF	TGCGCCAGCAGCTGGACGGACCCTGAGGGCTATGGCTACACCTTC	.	TRBV5-1	TRBJ1-2	once
CASSQMRGSDNSPLHF	TGCGCCAGCAGCCAGATGAGGGGCTCGGATAATTCACCCCTCCACTTT	.	TRBV4-1	TRBJ1-6	.
CASSFRGPTNEKLFF	TGCGCCAGCAGCTTCAGGGGGCCAACTAATGAAAAACTGTTTTTT	TRBD1	TRBV5-1	TRBJ1-4	.
CASSLAGGPTDTQYF	TGTGCCAGCAGTCTAGCGGGGGGCCCCACAGATACGCAGTATTTT	TRBD2	TRBV2	TRBJ2-3	.
CASSWTGTLNTGELFF	TGCGCCAGCAGCTGGACCGGGACGCTGAACACCGGGGAGCTGTTTTTT	.	TRBV5-1	TRBJ2-2	.
CASSQENRVGSPLHF	TGTGCCAGCAGCCAAGAGAACAGGGTCGGATCACCCCTCCACTTT	.	TRBV3-1/TRBV3-2	TRBJ1-6	.
CASSFFPGSNQPQHF	TGTGCCAGCAGCTTTTTCCCTGGGAGCAATCAGCCCCAGCATTTT	.	TRBV5-6	TRBJ1-5	.
CASGLAGEYEQYF	TGTGCCAGCGGTCTAGCGGGTGAATACGAGCAGTACTTC	TRBD2	TRBV2	TRBJ2-7	.
CASSLDSLYGYTF	TGTGCCAGCAGCTTGGACAGCCTATATGGCTACACCTTC	.	TRBV5-6	TRBJ1-2	.
CASSRGGLGYTF	TGTGCCAGCAGCCGAGGGGGCCTTGGCTACACCTTC	TRBD1	TRBV7-9	TRBJ1-2	.
CARSSRELETQYF	TGTGCCAGAAGCAGTAGGGAGTTAGAGACCCAGTACTTC	.	TRBV5-3	TRBJ2-5	few